This T cell receptor beta chain was sequenced during a study of T cell repertoires in cytomegalovirus infection. The germline gives CDR1 MNHNY, CDR2 SVGAGI (reference sequence). V was pared by 7 bases and J by 5 bases, with 24 bases between. The length of the CDR3 is 17 residues. A remark on this clonotype: The target antigen is unknown.

TCRdb reprocessed the reads via MiXCR and lists one record per CDR3 protein. The profile shows roughly 990,000 distinct CDR3 sequences, around 30% of them singletons. Here the sequenced sample was cultured CD8+ T cells from PBMCs, taken from culture after CMV antigen stimulation. The chain links TRBV6-6 to TRBJ1-5; the D gene is possibly TRBD1 (5 bases). The receptor's source is a human donor in good health (CMV status not recorded). Some clones in this sample may be carry-over from other donors' samples. DNA for the CDR3: TGTGCCAGCACAGGACTCGGGAGGGGCATATGGGATCAGCCCCAGCATTTT. Protein product: CASTGLGRGIWDQPQHF.